These 20 T cell receptor beta chains share one sample of origin, sequenced in a study of neoadjuvant anti-PD-1 for oral cavity cancer. Using immunoSEQ multiplex PCR, the repertoire was profiled, and TCRdb retains in-frame clones only, with some absent. Of 65,000 to 95,000 clones listed, approximately 84% are singletons. The sequencing used PBMCs, collected before nivolumab (anti-PD-1) treatment. The receptor set was obtained from a person aged 35-79 years with oral cavity squamous cell carcinoma.

V gene TRBV11-2 combines with J gene TRBJ2-6, with D perhaps matching TRBD2 (6 bases). The V and J ends lost 0 bases and 0 bases respectively, with 12 bases between them. Germline V lookup: CDR1 SGHAT, CDR2 FQNNGV. The CDR3 covers 18 residues. The CDR3 DNA reads TGTGCCAGCAGCTTAGAGGCTGGGGGACTCTCTGGGGCCAACGTCCTGACTTTC. It specifies CASSLEAGGLSGANVLTF.

The genes are TRBV10-2 and TRBJ2-5, with 9 nucleotides matching TRBD1. From germline, CDR1 is WSHSY and CDR2 SAAADI. J was trimmed by 1 base and V by 8 bases; bases with no gene match: 2. The CDR3 length is 13 residues. The CDR3: CASGTGPQETQYF. CDR3 DNA: TGCGCCAGCGGGACAGGGCCCCAAGAGACCCAGTACTTC.

CDR3 sequence reads: CASRPTGEAKNIQYF. The CDR3 nucleotides are TGTGCCAGCAGGCCGACAGGGGAGGCCAAAAACATTCAGTACTTC. The chain has TRBV6-5 and TRBJ2-4, with 8 bases aligning to TRBD1. Trimming at V came to 6 bases and at J to 1 base, leaving 5 bases not matched to a gene. The germline CDR1 and CDR2 sequences are MNHEY and SVGAGI. The CDR3 is 15 residues long.

This chain connects TRBV19 to TRBJ2-7; D is possibly TRBD2 (5 bases). V dropped 5 bases and J dropped 4 bases, with 15 bases sitting between them. This CDR3 is 14 amino acids long. Germline assignment: CDR1 LNHDA and CDR2 SQIVND (reference sequence). CDR3 coding DNA: TGTGCCAGTAGTGACGACGGAGGTACTTACGAGCAGTACTTC. Translating gives CASSDDGGTYEQYF.

V usage is TRBV6-5 and J usage is TRBJ2-2; D unclear. The germline CDR1 and CDR2 sequences are MNHEY and SVGAGI. V dropped 7 bases and J dropped 8 bases, with 8 bases sitting between them. The CDR3 runs to 11 residues. The CDR3 loop reads CASNQAGELFF. The CDR3 DNA follows: TGTGCCAGCAATCAGGCAGGGGAGCTGTTTTTT.

The chain recombines TRBV28 with TRBJ2-7; 10 nucleotides align to TRBD1. The CDR3 loop spans 14 amino acids. The V gene's germline CDR1 is MDHEN and CDR2 SYDVKM. V was pared by 6 bases and J by 3 bases, with 5 bases of the junction left unmatched. CDR3 amino acids: CASRKDRGLYEQYF. The DNA for the CDR3 is TGTGCCAGCAGAAAAGACAGGGGGCTCTACGAGCAGTACTTC.

V is TRBV10-3 and J is TRBJ1-5; no firm D call. Between the trimmed V and J ends, which lost 6 bases and 8 bases, there was a span of 17 bases. The CDR3 covers 14 residues. The germline V gene encodes CDR1 ENHRY and CDR2 SYGVKD. The CDR3 nucleotides read TGTGCCATCAGCTCCCCCGACCCTACGGAGCCCCAGCATTTT. Amino acid sequence: CAISSPDPTEPQHF.

The chain couples TRBV6-1 to TRBJ2-3; the match to TRBD2 covers 9 bases. Germline lookup yields CDR1 MNHNS and CDR2 SASEGT. V lost 2 bases and J lost 1; bases outside the gene matches: 19. This CDR3 is built from 21 residues. The DNA of the CDR3 is TGTGCCAGCAGTGAAAGGCTAGGGCTAGCGGGACCACTTGGGGGCACAGATACGCAGTATTTT. This sequence encodes CASSERLGLAGPLGGTDTQYF.

This clone appeared a single time. The chain has TRBV11-2 and TRBJ1-3; D is ambiguous. Germline values: CDR1 SGHAT, CDR2 FQNNGV. The CDR3 runs 13 residues. V was clipped by 5 bases and J by 3 bases, with 8 bases between them. In DNA, the CDR3 is TGTGCCAGCAGCCTTTTAAGTGGAAACACCATATATTTT. Amino acids: CASSLLSGNTIYF.

The chain carries TRBV30 and TRBJ1-4; no definite D call. The CDR3 runs to 12 residues. Germline CDR1 reads GTSNPN; CDR2 reads SVGIG (reference sequence). The V end was cut by 0 bases, the J end by 12 bases, with 11 bases between. The CDR3, as DNA: TGTGCCTGGAGTGTCGGCCTTGAGCAACTGTTTTTT. Its translation: CAWSVGLEQLFF.

The V call is TRBV5-1, the J call TRBJ2-1; 14 bases line up with TRBD2. V trimming: 4 bases; J trimming: 8 bases; junction bases outside the gene matches: 11. This CDR3 region has 17 residues. Per germline, CDR1 SGHRS and CDR2 YFSETQ. The CDR3 coding sequence is TGCGCCAGCAGCCCTGGGACTAGCGGGAGTGATGGGGATGAGCAGTTCTTC. This encodes CASSPGTSGSDGDEQFF. The whole variable domain, filled in from reference TRBV5-1 and TRBJ2-1, reads KAGVTQTPRYLIKTRGQQVTLSCSPISGHRSVSWYQQTPGQGLQFLFEYFSETQRNKGNFPGRFSGRQFSNSRSEMNVSTLELGDSALYLCASSPGTSGSDGDEQFFGPGTRLTVL.

The chain recombines TRBV30 with TRBJ1-5; 9 nucleotides align to TRBD1. The CDR3 covers 18 residues. In germline, CDR1 is GTSNPN, CDR2 SVGIG (reference sequence). J was trimmed by 3 bases and V by 2 bases; bases with no gene match: 14. CDR3 sequence: CAWSQGTGGSDSNQPQHF. The CDR3 coding sequence is TGTGCCTGGAGTCAGGGTACAGGGGGCTCTGATTCCAATCAGCCCCAGCATTTT.

The chain employs TRBV6-1 and TRBJ1-2, with a weak D call TRBD1 (5 bases). CDR3 length: 13 residues. Trimming left V 11 bases short and J 3 bases short, with 16 bases between. Germline loops: CDR1 MNHNS, CDR2 SASEGT. The CDR3 reads CAGTHSGYYGYTF. CDR3 DNA sequence: TGTGCCGGGACCCACAGTGGATACTATGGCTACACCTTC.

This sequence joins TRBV6-1 and TRBJ2-7; D is possibly TRBD1 or TRBD2 (6 bases each). Germline loops: CDR1 MNHNS, CDR2 SASEGT. This CDR3 spans 14 amino acids. V was trimmed by 2 bases and J by 6 bases, leaving 14 bases between them. CDR3: CASSEIGGGGEQYF. The CDR3 DNA follows: TGTGCCAGCAGTGAAATCGGTGGAGGGGGCGAGCAGTACTTC.

J is TRBJ1-1 and V is TRBV6-5, with TRBD1 as a possible D gene (6 bases). Germline V gene lookup returns CDR1 MNHEY and CDR2 SVGAGI. CDR3 length: 13 amino acids. V was clipped by 6 bases and J by 5 bases, with 13 bases between them. CDR3 protein: CASRKTGQTEAFF. For the CDR3, the DNA is TGTGCCAGCAGGAAAACCGGACAGACTGAAGCTTTCTTT.

The chain links TRBV7-6 to TRBJ2-5; D uncertain. This CDR3 is built from 12 residues. The V end lost 0 bases, the J end lost 5 bases, and 4 bases lay between the germline ends. Germline assignment: CDR1 SGHVS and CDR2 FNYEAQ. The CDR3, as DNA: TGTGCCAGCAGCTTAGCCACTGAGACCCAGTACTTC. Amino acid sequence: CASSLATETQYF.

The chain is built from TRBV2 and TRBJ2-2, with a tentative D call TRBD1 (5 bases). Per germline, CDR1 SNHLY and CDR2 FYNNEI. This CDR3 region has 13 residues. Trimming cost V 6 bases and J 6 bases, with 11 bases left between them. CDR3 in DNA: TGTGCCAGCAGGTCAGGGAAGGCCGGGGAGCTGTTTTTT. This translates into CASRSGKAGELFF. The full variable domain, completed using reference TRBV2 and TRBJ2-2, is EPEVTQTPSHQVTQMGQEVILRCVPISNHLYFYWYRQILGQKVEFLVSFYNNEISEKSEIFDDQFSVERPDGSNFTLKIRSTKLEDSAMYFCASRSGKAGELFFGEGSRLTVL.

The chain has TRBV7-8 and TRBJ2-7; TRBD2 agrees at 9 bases. J lost 4 bases, V lost 1 base, and 2 bases had no gene match. CDR1 and CDR2 (germline): SGHVS, FQNEAQ. The CDR3 loop spans 14 amino acids. CDR3 in amino acids: CASSLVAGVYEQYF. The CDR3 DNA reads TGTGCCAGCAGCTTAGTAGCGGGAGTGTACGAGCAGTACTTC.

This sequence joins TRBV5-1 and TRBJ2-3, with D uncertain. V gave up 4 bases and J gave up 2 bases, with 8 bases separating them. The CDR3 length is 13 residues. The V gene's germline CDR1 is SGHRS and CDR2 YFSETQ. The CDR3 is CASSPLSTDTQYF. The CDR3 DNA is TGCGCCAGCAGCCCCCTATCCACAGATACGCAGTATTTT.

The chain joins TRBV6-6 to TRBJ1-2; 7 positions match TRBD1. This CDR3 region has 14 residues. Germline CDR1 MNHNY, CDR2 SVGAGI (reference sequence). J lost 2 bases, V lost 2 bases, and 2 bases had no gene match. CDR3 sequence (DNA): TGTGCCAGCAGTTACGGACAGGAAAACTATGGCTACACCTTC. It yields the protein CASSYGQENYGYTF.